This T cell receptor beta chain emerged from a study of shared clonotypes between healthy human individuals. Overall study results and limits: Across a handful of donors, naive CD4 shared around 5.4%, naive CD8 3% to 3.5%, memory CD4 roughly 2.3%, memory CD8 around 0.36%.

Germline values: CDR1 MNHEY, CDR2 SVGAGI. This CDR3 contains 13 residues. V was clipped by 6 bases and J by 3 bases, with 12 bases between them. Remarks on this clone: Its antigen is currently unknown.

The protocol was immunoSEQ multiplex PCR, while the TCRdb copy is restricted to in-frame clones and leaves out a portion. This repertoire shows about 2.4 million clones, approximately 90% found once; its top ten account for 0.13% to 0.15%. The TCR originated in a young man in good health. V is TRBV6-5 and J is TRBJ2-7; D is perhaps TRBD1 or TRBD2 (5 bases each). The material sequenced was naive CD4+ T cells sorted from blood. As for subset: CD45RA+ positively selected. The CDR3 DNA follows: TGTGCCAGCAGCTTGGAGAGGGGCTACGAGCAGTACTTC. This encodes CASSLERGYEQYF.